This T cell receptor beta chain was captured in a study of CD8+CD57+ T cells in acquired aplastic anemia. Study-level information: Around 3.5 ug was the average amount of DNA from sorted CD4+ and CD8+ cells. On average, healthy donors gave about 10.8 million reads for CD4+ cells. Study-wide findings and caveats: Some 27 CD8+ CDR3 sequences were shared between patients and controls. Significant differences in CD8+ Simpson's diversity were not observed between patients and controls.

Profiling that covered TCR beta VDJ and CDR3 relied on genomic DNA as its template. A single record per CDR3 protein comes from TCRdb applying MiXCR to the reads. The profile covers roughly 80,000 distinct CDR3 sequences, with 40% to 55% appearing a single time and about 68% taken by the ten largest. The germline V gene encodes CDR1 SGHNT and CDR2 YENEEA. This CDR3 region has 14 residues. With V trimmed by 3 bases and J by 4 bases, 5 bases remained unmatched. Concerning this clonotype: Its antigen remains unidentified.

Material: sorted CD4+, CD8+, or CD8+CD57+ T cells (not recorded which) from PBMCs. V is TRBV11-3 and J is TRBJ2-7, with 8 bases aligning to TRBD1. This clonotype was sampled from a human donor in good health, serving as a control. The CDR3 sequence is CASSLTGAKYEQYF. Written as DNA, the CDR3 is TGTGCCAGCAGCTTGACAGGGGCAAAGTACGAGCAGTACTTC.